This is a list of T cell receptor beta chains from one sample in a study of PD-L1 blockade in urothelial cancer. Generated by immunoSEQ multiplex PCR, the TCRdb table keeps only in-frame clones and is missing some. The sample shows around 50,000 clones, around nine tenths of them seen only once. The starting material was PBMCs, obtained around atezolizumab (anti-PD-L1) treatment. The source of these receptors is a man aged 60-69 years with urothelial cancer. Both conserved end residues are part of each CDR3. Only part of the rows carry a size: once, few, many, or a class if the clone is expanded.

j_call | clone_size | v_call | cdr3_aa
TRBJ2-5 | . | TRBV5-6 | CASSFGLAGGKTQYF
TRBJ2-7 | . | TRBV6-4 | CASSADGGSEQYF
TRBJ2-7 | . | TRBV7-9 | CASSLASRRGLSYEQYF
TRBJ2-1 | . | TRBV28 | CASSLVLAGGLFF
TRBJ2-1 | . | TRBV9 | CASSASGANEQFF
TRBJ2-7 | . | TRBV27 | CASKTQGWRSSEQYF
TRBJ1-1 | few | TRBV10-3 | CATVTGIEAFF
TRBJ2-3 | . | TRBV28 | CASSPSSGRAWGDTQYF
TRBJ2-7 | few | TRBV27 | CASSGFGAGTYEQYF
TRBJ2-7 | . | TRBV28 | CAIGDSSSYEQYF
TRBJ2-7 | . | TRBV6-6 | CASSYGHAYEQYF
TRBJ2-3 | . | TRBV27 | CASSFFRQSDTQYF
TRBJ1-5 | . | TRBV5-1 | CASSLELVGVDQPQHF
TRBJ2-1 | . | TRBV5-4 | CASSPGGFSYNEQFF
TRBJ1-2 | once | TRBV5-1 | CASASGVAGYGYTF
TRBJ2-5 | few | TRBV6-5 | CASSSLTLGRKETQYF
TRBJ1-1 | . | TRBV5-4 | CASSRDRANTEAFF
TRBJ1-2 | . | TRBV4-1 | CASSQVKGDGYTF
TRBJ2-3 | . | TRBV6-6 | CASSYSGTRITDTQYF
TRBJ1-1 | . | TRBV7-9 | CASSLALGTYF
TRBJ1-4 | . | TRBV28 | CASSLYGGGGTVGSNEKLFF
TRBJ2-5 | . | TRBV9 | CASSVRGSQETQYF
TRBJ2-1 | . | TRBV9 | CASSVPLAGVGGYEQFF
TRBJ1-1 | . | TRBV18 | CASSPNSRTEAFF
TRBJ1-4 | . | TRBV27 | CASSLLGGPNEKLFF
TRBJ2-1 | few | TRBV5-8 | CASRSGLAAYNEQFF
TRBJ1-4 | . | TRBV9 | CASSVGDRGEKLFF
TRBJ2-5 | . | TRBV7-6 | CASSLGAGIETQYF
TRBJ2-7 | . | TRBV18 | CASSLGGTSGTYEQYF
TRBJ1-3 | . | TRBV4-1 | CASSPGQAKSSGNTIYF
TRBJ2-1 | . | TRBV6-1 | CASSEELSGGKNEQFF
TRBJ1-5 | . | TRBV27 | CASGGNQPQHF
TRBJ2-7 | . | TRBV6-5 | CASSESGTRGEQYF
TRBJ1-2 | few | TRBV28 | CASYSQATGYGYTF
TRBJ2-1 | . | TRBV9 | CASSVVPTRGNEQFF
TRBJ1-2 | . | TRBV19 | CASSDVSTGAKLF
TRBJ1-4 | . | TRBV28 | CASSTGQGVTEKLFF